The 5 T cell receptor beta chains reported below all come from one sample, sequenced in a study of T cell responses to AZD1222 COVID-19 vaccine. Sequenced by immunoSEQ multiplex PCR; TCRdb stores in-frame clones only, minus some. The table lists around 150,000 clones, roughly nine tenths of them singletons, with approximately 3.7% in the top ten. The sample was peripheral blood, taken 28 days after the second AZD1222 dose. These receptors were taken from an adult who received the AZD1222 COVID-19 vaccine.

The chain carries TRBV5-1 and TRBJ1-2, with 12 nucleotides matching TRBD1. CDR3 length: 17 amino acids. Per the germline V gene, CDR1 is SGHRS and CDR2 is YFSETQ. After removal of 0 bases from V and 7 bases from J, the junction contained 10 bases not matched to a gene. This chain's CDR3 is CASSLAVGTGGTGGYTF. DNA of the CDR3: TGCGCCAGCAGCTTGGCAGTTGGGACAGGGGGCACGGGTGGCTACACCTTC.

The chain couples TRBV5-6 to TRBJ2-7; D not certain. Between the trimmed V and J ends, which lost 0 bases and 2 bases, there was a span of 6 bases. The CDR3 is 13 amino acids. Germline-derived CDR1 and CDR2 are SGHDT and YYEEEE. The DNA for the CDR3 is TGTGCCAGCAGCTTGGAGCAGGCCTACGAGCAGTACTTC. Translating it yields CASSLEQAYEQYF.

The chain combines TRBV19 with TRBJ1-3, with 10 bases aligning to TRBD1. In germline, CDR1 is LNHDA, CDR2 SQIVND (reference sequence). J lost 3 bases, V lost 8 bases, and 4 bases had no gene match. The CDR3 spans 14 residues. The CDR3 region has the DNA TGTGCCAGTGGGGACAGGGGTGTTGGAAACACCATATATTTT. Residues: CASGDRGVGNTIYF.

The chain employs TRBV24-1 and TRBJ1-4; perhaps TRBD1 as D (6 bases). The CDR3 has 14 amino acids. Germline V lookup: CDR1 KGHDR, CDR2 SFDVKD. V was trimmed by 7 bases and J by 8 bases, leaving 16 bases between them. The CDR3 DNA follows: TGTGCCACCAGCGAAGGGGGTATGGGGGAAAAACTGTTTTTT. It encodes CATSEGGMGEKLFF.

The chain uses TRBV6-5 and TRBJ1-2, with D unresolved. This CDR3 has 14 residues. Germline V gives CDR1 MNHEY, CDR2 SVGAGI. The V gene lost 0 bases and the J gene lost 4 bases, with 9 bases spanning the gap. The CDR3 reads CASSYSIGFYGYTF. In nucleotides, the CDR3 is TGTGCCAGCAGTTACTCGATAGGATTCTATGGCTACACCTTC.